The 4 T cell receptor beta chains below come from one sample, sequenced in a study of T cell responses to AZD1222 COVID-19 vaccine. The repertoire was sequenced with immunoSEQ multiplex PCR; TCRdb's copy has only in-frame clones and lacks some. The sample carries some 120,000 clones, 80% to 90% recorded once. The sample was peripheral blood, taken on day 0 of AZD1222 vaccination. All receptors derive from an adult in good health.

The chain recombines TRBV30 with TRBJ1-3; D might be TRBD1 (6 bases). V shed 7 bases and J shed 0 bases, with 10 bases lying between them. This CDR3 has 13 amino acids. The germline V gene has CDR1 GTSNPN and CDR2 SVGIG (reference sequence). The CDR3 protein is CASHRVSGNTIYF. The CDR3 DNA sequence: TGTGCCTCTCACAGGGTCTCTGGAAACACCATATATTTT.

This chain links TRBV7-3 with TRBJ2-7; 8 nucleotides line up with TRBD1. In germline, CDR1 is SGHTA, CDR2 FQGTGA. V lost 2 bases to trimming and J lost 6 bases; unmatched junction nucleotides: 12. This CDR3 is built from 16 residues. The CDR3 region has the DNA TGTGCCAGCAGCTTACTGGGATCTCAGGGGGCTCTCGAGCAGTACTTC. This encodes CASSLLGSQGALEQYF.

This chain connects TRBV30 to TRBJ1-2; D not resolved. CDR3 length: 13 residues. Germline-derived CDR1 and CDR2 are GTSNPN and SVGIG (reference sequence). Trimming shortened V by 7 bases and J by 5 bases, and 17 bases separated the two germline ends. The CDR3 region is CAFGRQVGYGYTF. CDR3 sequence (DNA): TGTGCCTTCGGGAGGCAGGTGGGGTATGGCTACACCTTC.

The sample holds a few counts of this clone. The chain is built from TRBV7-3 and TRBJ1-1; TRBD1 is a possible D gene (6 bases). The CDR3 consists of 15 residues. The germline V gene has CDR1 SGHTA and CDR2 FQGTGA. V dropped 4 bases and J dropped 7 bases, with 19 bases sitting between them. The CDR3 protein is CASSSTGRQRGEAFF. Here the CDR3 DNA reads TGTGCCAGCAGCTCTACAGGGCGGCAAAGGGGTGAAGCTTTCTTT.